One T cell receptor beta chain is described in this entry. The antigen is unknown. These data come from a study of long-term antiretroviral therapy in people with HIV. Study-wide results and caveats: Following ART, diversity rose but still fell short of transplant donor controls. No data were available on ART adherence, viral resistance or therapy changes.

With survey level as its setting, the immunoSEQ assay was v3.0. Measured with immunoSEQ multiplex PCR; TCRdb has only the in-frame clones, and not every one. The data hold about 36,000 clones, with around 94% observed a single time. Prior to DNA extraction, the samples held about 0.9-11 million cryopreserved PBMC. Germline V lookup: CDR1 MNHEY, CDR2 SMNVEV (reference sequence). The CDR3 has 14 amino acids. The V gene end was trimmed by 3 bases and the J gene end by 10 bases; junction bases not matched to a gene: 6. The sample consisted of unsorted PBMCs, taken 4.1 years after starting antiretroviral therapy. This TCR was recovered from a woman aged 50 to 65 with HIV. The V and J genes are TRBV27 and TRBJ1-6; 7 bases map to TRBD1. The chain's CDR3 is CASSFRTGNSPLHF. CDR3 nucleotide sequence: TGTGCCAGCAGTTTCCGGACAGGTAACTCACCCCTCCACTTT.